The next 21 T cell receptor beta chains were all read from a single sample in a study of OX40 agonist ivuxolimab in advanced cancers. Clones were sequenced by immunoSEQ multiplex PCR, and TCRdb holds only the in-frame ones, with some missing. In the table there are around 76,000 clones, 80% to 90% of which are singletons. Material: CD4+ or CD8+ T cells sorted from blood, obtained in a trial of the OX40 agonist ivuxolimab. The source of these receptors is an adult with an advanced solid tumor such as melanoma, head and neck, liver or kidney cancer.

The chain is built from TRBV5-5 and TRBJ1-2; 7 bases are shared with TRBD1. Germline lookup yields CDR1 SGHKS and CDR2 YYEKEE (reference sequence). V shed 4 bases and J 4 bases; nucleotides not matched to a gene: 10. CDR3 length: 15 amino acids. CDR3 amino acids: CASSITDRVIYGYTF. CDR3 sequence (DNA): TGTGCCAGCAGCATAACAGACAGGGTTATCTATGGCTACACCTTC.

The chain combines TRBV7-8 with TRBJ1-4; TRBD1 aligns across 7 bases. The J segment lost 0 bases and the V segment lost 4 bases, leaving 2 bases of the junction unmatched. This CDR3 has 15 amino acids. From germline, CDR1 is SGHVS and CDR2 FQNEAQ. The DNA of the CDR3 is TGTGCCAGCAGCTCCGGGACAGCAACTAATGAAAAACTGTTTTTT. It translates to CASSSGTATNEKLFF.

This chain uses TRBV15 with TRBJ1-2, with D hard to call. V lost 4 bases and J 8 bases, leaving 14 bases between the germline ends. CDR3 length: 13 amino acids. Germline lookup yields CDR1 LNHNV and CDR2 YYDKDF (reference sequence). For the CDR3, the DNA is TGTGCCACCAGCAAGACTAGGGTGCAAGGCTACACCTTC. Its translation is CATSKTRVQGYTF.

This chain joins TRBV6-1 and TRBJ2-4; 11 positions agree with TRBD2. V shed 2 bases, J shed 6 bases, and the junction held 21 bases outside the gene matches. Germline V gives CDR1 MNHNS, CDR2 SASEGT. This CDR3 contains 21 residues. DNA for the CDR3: TGTGCCAGCAGTGAAAGTCAGGGATTTACTAGCGGGAGTCGCTGGCGAAACATTCAGTACTTC. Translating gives CASSESQGFTSGSRWRNIQYF.

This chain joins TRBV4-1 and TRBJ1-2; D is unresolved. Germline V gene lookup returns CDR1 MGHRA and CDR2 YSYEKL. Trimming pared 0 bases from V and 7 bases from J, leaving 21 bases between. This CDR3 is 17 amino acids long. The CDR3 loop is CASSQDHPPRRRAGYTF. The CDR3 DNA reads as TGCGCCAGCAGCCAAGATCACCCCCCCCGTAGGAGGGCTGGCTACACCTTC.

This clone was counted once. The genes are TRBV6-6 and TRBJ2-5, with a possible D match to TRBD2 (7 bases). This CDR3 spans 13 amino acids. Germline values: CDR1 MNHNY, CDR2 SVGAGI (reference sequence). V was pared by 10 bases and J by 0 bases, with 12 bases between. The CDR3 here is CATGGLDQETQYF. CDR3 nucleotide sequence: TGTGCCACCGGGGGGCTAGACCAAGAGACCCAGTACTTC.

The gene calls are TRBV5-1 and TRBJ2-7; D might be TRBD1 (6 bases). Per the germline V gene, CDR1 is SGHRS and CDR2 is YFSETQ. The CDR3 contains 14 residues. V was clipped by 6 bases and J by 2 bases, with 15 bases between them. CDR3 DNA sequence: TGCGCCAGCACCGCGACAGGCTCCACCTACGAGCAGTACTTC. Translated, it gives CASTATGSTYEQYF.

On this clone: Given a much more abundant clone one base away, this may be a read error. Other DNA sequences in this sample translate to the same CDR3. DNA of the CDR3: TGTGCCAGCAGTTTCGGGGTTGACGGCTACACCTTC. Translated, it gives CASSFGVDGYTF. V gene TRBV28 combines with J gene TRBJ1-2; D is ambiguous. CDR3 size: 12 residues. From germline, CDR1 is MDHEN and CDR2 SYDVKM. Trimming took off 3 bases at V and 8 bases at J, with 10 bases between the two ends.

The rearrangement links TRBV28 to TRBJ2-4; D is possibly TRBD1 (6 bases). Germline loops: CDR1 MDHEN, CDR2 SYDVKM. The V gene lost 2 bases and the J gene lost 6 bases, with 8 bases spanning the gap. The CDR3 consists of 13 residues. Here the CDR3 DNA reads TGTGCCAGCAGTTTAACAGGGACAAACATTCAGTACTTC. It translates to CASSLTGTNIQYF.

The CDR3 DNA is TGTGCCAGCTCCCCCGTCGAGTTCTTCACCGGGGAGCTGTTTTTT. It specifies CASSPVEFFTGELFF. The chain carries TRBV18 and TRBJ2-2, with D unclear. With 6 bases removed from V and 4 bases from J, the gap between germline ends came to 15 bases. This CDR3 region has 15 residues. In germline, CDR1 is KGHSH, CDR2 LQKENI.

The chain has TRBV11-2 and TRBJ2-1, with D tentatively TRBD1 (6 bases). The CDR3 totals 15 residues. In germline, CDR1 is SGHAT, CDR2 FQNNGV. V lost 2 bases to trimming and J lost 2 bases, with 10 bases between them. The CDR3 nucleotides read TGTGCCAGCAGCTTACAGGGGATGGCCTACAATGAGCAGTTCTTC. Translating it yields CASSLQGMAYNEQFF.

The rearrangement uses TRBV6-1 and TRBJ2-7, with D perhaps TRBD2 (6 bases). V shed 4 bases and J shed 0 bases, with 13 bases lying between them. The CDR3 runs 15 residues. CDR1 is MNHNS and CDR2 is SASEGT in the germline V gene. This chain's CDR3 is CASSGHHGSSYEQYF. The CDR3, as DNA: TGTGCCAGCAGTGGGCATCACGGGAGCTCCTACGAGCAGTACTTC.

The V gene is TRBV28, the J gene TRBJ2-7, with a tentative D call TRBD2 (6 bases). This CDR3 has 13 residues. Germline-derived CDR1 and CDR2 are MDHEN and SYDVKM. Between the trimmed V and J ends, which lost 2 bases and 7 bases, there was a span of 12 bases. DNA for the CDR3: TGTGCCAGCAGTTTACCGCTCGCGGGGGAGCAGTACTTC. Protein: CASSLPLAGEQYF.

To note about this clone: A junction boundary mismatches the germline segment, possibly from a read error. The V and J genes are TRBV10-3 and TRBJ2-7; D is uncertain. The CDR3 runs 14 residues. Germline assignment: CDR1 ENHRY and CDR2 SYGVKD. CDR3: CAIGEGIGIPQQYF. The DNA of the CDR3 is TGTGCCATCGGTGAAGGAATTGGGATTCCCCAGCAGTACTTC.

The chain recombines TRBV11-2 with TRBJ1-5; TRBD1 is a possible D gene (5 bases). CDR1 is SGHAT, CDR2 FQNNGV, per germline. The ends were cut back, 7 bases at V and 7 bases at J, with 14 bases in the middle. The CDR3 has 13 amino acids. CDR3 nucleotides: TGTGCCAGCACGCGAGGGGTGGGGCAGCCCCAGCATTTT. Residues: CASTRGVGQPQHF.

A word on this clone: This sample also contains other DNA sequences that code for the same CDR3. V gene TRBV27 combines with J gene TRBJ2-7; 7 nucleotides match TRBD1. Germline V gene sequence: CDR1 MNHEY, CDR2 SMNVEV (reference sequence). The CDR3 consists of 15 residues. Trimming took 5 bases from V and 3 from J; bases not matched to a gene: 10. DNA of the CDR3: TGTGCCAGCAGTATAATCGGACAGGCTGGCTACGAGCAGTACTTC. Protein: CASSIIGQAGYEQYF.

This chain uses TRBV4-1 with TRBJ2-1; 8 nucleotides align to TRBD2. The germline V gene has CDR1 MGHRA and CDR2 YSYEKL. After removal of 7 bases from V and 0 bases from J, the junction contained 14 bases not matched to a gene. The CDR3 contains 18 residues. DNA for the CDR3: TGCGCCAGCACCTTCCTACTAGCGGCAATTAGCTCCTACAATGAGCAGTTCTTC. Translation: CASTFLLAAISSYNEQFF.

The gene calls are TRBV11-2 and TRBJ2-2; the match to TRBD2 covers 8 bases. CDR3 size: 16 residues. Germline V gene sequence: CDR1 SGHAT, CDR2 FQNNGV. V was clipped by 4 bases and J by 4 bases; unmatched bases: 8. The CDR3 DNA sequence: TGTGCCAGCAGCTCCCTAAGCGGGAGTGTCACCGGGGAGCTGTTTTTT. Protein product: CASSSLSGSVTGELFF.

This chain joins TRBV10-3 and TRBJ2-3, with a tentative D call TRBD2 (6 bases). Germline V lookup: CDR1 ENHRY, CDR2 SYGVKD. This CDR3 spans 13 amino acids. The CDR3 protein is CAHRGEGTDTQYF. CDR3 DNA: TGTGCTCATCGCGGGGAGGGCACAGATACGCAGTATTTT.

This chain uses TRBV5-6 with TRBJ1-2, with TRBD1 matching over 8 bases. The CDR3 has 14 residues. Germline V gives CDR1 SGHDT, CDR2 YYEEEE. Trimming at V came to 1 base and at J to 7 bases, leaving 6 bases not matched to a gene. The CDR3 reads CASSLQGTGSGYTF. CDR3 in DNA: TGTGCCAGCAGCTTGCAAGGGACAGGATCTGGCTACACCTTC.

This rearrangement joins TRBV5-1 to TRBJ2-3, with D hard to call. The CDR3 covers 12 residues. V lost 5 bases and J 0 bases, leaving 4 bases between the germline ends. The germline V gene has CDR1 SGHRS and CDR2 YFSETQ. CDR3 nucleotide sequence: TGCGCCAGCAGGGGGAGCACAGATACGCAGTATTTT. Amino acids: CASRGSTDTQYF.